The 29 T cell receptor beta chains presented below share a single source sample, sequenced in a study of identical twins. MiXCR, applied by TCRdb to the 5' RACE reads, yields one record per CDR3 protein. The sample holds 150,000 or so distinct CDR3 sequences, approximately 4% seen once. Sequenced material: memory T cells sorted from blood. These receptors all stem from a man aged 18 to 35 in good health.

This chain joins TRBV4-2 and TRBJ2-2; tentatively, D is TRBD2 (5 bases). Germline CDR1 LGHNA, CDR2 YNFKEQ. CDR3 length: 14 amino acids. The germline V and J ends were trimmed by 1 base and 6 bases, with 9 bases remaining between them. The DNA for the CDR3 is TGTGCCAGCAGCCAAGGCGGGCAGTCCGGGGAGCTGTTTTTT. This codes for CASSQGGQSGELFF.

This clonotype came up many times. CDR3 bases: TGTGCCAGCAGCTTGGGGTTGGGCGGGAGTGAGACTTCCTATGAGCAGTTCTTC. Translated: CASSLGLGGSETSYEQFF. The rearrangement joins TRBV5-6 to TRBJ2-1; 7 bases map to TRBD2. The CDR3 totals 18 residues. V lost 0 bases and J lost 8; bases outside the gene matches: 17. Per germline, CDR1 SGHDT and CDR2 YYEEEE.

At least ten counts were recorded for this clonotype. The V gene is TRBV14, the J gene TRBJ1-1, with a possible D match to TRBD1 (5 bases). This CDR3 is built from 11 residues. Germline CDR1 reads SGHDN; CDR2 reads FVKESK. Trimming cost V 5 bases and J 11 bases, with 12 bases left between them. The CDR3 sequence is CASSAGRRAFF. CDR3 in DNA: TGTGCCAGCAGCGCGGGACGGCGGGCTTTCTTT.

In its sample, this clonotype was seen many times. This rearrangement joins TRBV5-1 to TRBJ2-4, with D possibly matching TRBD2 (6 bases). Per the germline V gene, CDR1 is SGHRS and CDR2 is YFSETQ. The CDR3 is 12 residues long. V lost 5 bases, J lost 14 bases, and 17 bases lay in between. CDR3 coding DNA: TGCGCCAGCAGTTCTTTGGAGGGGATCAAGTACTTC. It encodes CASSSLEGIKYF.

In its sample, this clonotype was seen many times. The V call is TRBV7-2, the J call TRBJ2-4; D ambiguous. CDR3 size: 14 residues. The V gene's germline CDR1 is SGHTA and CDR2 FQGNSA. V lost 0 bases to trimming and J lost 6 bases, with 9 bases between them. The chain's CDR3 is CASSLAAVGNIQYF. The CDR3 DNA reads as TGTGCCAGCAGCTTAGCGGCTGTCGGAAACATTCAGTACTTC. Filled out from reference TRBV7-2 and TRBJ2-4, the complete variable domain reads GAGVSQSPSNKVTEKGKDVELRCDPISGHTALYWYRQSLGQGLEFLIYFQGNSAPDKSGLPSDRFSAERTGGSVSTLTIQRTQQEDSAVYLCASSLAAVGNIQYFGAGTRLSVL.

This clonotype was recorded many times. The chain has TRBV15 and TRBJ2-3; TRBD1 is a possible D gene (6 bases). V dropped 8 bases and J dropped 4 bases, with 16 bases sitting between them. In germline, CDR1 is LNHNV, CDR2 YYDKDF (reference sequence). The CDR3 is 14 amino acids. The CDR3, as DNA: TGTGCCACCCAGGGGCCTCGGCGTGCAGATACGCAGTATTTT. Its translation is CATQGPRRADTQYF.

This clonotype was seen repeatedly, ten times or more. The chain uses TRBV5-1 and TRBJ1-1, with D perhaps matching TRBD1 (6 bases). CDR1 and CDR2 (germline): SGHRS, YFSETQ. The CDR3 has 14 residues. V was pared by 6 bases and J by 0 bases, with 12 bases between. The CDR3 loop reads CASTQGEMNTEAFF. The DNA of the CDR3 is TGCGCCAGCACACAGGGCGAAATGAACACTGAAGCTTTCTTT. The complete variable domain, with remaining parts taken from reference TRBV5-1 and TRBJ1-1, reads KAGVTQTPRYLIKTRGQQVTLSCSPISGHRSVSWYQQTPGQGLQFLFEYFSETQRNKGNFPGRFSGRQFSNSRSEMNVSTLELGDSALYLCASTQGEMNTEAFFGQGTRLTVV.

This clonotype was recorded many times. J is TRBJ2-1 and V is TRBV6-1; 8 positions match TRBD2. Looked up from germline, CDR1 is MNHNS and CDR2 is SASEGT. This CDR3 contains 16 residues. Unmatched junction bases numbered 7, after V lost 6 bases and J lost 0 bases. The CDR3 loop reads CASRLAAVSSYNEQFF. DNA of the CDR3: TGTGCCAGCAGACTAGCGGCCGTCAGCTCCTACAATGAGCAGTTCTTC.

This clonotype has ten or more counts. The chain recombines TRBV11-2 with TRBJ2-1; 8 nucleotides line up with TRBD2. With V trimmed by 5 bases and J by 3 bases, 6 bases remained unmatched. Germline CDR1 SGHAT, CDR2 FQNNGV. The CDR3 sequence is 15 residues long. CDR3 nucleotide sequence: TGTGCCAGCAGCCCCTCGACTAGCGTCTACAATGAGCAGTTCTTC. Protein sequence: CASSPSTSVYNEQFF.

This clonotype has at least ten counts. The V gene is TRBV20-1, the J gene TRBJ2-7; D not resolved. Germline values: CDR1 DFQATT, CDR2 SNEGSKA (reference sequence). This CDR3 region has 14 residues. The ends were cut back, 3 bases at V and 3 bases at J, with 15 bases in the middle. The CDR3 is CSARDHGSNYEQYF. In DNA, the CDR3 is TGCAGTGCTAGGGATCACGGGTCCAACTACGAGCAGTACTTC.

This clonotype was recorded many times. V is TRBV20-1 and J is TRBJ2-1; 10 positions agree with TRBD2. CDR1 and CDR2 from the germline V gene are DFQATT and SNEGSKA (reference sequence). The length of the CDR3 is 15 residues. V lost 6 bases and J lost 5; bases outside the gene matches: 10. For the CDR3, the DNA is TGCAGTGCCGCGTGGACTAGCGGAACCCACAATGAGCAGTTCTTC. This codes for CSAAWTSGTHNEQFF.

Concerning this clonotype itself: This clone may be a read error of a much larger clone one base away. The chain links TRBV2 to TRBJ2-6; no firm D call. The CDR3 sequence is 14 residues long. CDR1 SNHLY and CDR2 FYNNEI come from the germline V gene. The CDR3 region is CASSEVKVSNVPTF. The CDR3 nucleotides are TGTGCCAGCAGTGAAGTCAAGGTGTCCAACGTCCCGACTTTC.

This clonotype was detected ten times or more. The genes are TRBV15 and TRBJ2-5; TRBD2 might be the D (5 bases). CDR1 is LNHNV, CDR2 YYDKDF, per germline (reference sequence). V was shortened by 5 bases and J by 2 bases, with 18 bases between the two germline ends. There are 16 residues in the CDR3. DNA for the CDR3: TGTGCCACCAGCGGGAAAGAAGCGGCAAGACAAGAGACCCAGTACTTC. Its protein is CATSGKEAARQETQYF.

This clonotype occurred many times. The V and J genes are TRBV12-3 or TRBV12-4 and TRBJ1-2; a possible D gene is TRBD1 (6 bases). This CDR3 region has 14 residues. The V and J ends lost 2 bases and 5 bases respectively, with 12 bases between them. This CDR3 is CASSLLTGPYGYTF. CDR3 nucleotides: TGTGCCAGCAGTTTATTAACAGGGCCGTATGGCTACACCTTC.

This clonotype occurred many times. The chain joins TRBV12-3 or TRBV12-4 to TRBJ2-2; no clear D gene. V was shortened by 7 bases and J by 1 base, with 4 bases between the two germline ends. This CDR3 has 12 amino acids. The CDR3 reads CASIQNTGELFF. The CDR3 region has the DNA TGTGCCAGCATCCAGAACACCGGGGAGCTGTTTTTT.

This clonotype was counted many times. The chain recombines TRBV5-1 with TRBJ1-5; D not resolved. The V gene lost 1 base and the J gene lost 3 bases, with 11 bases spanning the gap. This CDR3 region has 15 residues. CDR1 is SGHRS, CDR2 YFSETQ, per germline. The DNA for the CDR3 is TGCGCCAGCAGCTTGTCAGGCAGATCCAATCAGCCCCAGCATTTT. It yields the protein CASSLSGRSNQPQHF.

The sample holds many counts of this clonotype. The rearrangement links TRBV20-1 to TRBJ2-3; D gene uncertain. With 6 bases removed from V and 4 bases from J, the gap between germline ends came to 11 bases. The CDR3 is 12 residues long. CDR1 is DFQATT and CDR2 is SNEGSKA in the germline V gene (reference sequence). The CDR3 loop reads CSARFISDTQYF. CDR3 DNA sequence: TGCAGTGCGCGGTTCATTTCAGATACGCAGTATTTT.

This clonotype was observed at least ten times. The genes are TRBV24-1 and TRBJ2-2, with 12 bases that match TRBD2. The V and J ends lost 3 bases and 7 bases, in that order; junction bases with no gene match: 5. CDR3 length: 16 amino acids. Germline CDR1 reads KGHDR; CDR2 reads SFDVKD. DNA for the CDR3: TGTGCCACCAGTGATAGCGGACTAGCGGGATACGGGGAGCTGTTTTTT. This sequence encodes CATSDSGLAGYGELFF.

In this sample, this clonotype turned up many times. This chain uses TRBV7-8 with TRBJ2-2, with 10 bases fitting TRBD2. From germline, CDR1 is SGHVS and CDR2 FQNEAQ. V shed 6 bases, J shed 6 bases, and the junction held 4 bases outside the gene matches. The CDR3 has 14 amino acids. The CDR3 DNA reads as TGTGCCAGCAGTCTAGCGGGAGCCCCCGGGGAGCTGTTTTTT. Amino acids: CASSLAGAPGELFF.

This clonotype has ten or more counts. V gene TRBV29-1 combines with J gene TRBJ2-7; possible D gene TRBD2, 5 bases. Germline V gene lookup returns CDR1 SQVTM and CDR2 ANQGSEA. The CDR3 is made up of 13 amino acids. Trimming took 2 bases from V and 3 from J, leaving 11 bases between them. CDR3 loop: CSVETDRDYEQYF. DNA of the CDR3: TGCAGCGTTGAAACTGACCGGGACTACGAGCAGTACTTC.

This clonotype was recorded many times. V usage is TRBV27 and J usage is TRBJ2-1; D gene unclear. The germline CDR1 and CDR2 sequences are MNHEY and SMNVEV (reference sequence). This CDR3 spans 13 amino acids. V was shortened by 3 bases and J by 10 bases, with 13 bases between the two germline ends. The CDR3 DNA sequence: TGTGCCAGCAGTTTGGCCTCGGGTGAGGAGCAGTTCTTC. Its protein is CASSLASGEEQFF.

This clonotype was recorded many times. CDR3 sequence (DNA): TGCGCCAGCAGCGCCGACCCTAGCGGGAGGGCCGTTCAGCAGTTCTTC. Its protein product is CASSADPSGRAVQQFF. The chain uses TRBV5-1 and TRBJ2-1, with 12 bases fitting TRBD2. The junction had 13 bases not matched to a gene; V was cut back by 4 bases and J by 11 bases. Germline lookup yields CDR1 SGHRS and CDR2 YFSETQ. The CDR3 covers 16 residues.

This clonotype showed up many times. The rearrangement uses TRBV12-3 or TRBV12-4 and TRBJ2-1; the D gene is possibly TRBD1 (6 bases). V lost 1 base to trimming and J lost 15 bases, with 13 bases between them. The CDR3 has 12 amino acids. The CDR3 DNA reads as TGTGCCAGCAGTTTAGACGAGGGGGAGTCGTTCTTC. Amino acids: CASSLDEGESFF.

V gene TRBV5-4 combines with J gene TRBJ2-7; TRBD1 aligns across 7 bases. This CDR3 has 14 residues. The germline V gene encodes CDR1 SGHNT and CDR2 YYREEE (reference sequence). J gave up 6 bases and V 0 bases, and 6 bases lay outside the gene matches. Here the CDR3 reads CASSLDRGRAEQYF. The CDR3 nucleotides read TGTGCCAGCAGCTTGGATAGGGGGCGCGCCGAGCAGTACTTC. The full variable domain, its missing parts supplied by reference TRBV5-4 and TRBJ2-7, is ETGVTQSPTHLIKTRGQQVTLRCSSQSGHNTVSWYQQALGQGPQFIFQYYREEENGRGNFPPRFSGLQFPNYSSELNVNALELDDSALYLCASSLDRGRAEQYFGPGTRLTVT.

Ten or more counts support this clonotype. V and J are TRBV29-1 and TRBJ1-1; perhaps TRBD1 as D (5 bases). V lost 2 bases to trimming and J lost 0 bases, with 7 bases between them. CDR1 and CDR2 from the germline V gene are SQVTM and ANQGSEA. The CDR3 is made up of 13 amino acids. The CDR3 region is CSVEQGLNTEAFF. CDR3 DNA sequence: TGCAGCGTTGAACAGGGATTGAACACTGAAGCTTTCTTT. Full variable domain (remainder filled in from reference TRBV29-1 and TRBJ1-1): SAVISQKPSRDICQRGTSLTIQCQVDSQVTMMFWYRQQPGQSLTLIATANQGSEATYESGFVIDKFPISRPNLTFSTLTVSNMSPEDSSIYLCSVEQGLNTEAFFGQGTRLTVV.

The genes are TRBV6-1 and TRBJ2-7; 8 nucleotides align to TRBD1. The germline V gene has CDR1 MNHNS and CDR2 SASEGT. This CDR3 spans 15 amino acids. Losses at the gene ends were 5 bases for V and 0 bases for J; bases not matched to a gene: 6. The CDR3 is CASSQSGGGSYEQYV. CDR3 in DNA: TGTGCCAGCAGTCAATCAGGGGGCGGCTCCTACGAGCAGTACGTC.

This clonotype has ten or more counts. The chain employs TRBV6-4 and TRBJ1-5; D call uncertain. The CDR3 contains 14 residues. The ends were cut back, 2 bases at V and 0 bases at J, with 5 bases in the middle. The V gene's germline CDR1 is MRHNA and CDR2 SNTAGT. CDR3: CASSDGDSNQPQHF. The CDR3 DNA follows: TGTGCCAGCAGTGACGGGGATAGCAATCAGCCCCAGCATTTT.

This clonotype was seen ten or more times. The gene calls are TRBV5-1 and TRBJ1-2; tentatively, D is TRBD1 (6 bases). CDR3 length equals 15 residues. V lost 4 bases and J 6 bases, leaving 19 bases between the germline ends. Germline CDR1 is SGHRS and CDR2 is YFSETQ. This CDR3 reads CASSLQGTAGDGYTF. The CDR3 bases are TGCGCCAGCAGCCTACAGGGTACGGCGGGGGATGGCTACACCTTC. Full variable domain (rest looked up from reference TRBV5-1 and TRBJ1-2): KAGVTQTPRYLIKTRGQQVTLSCSPISGHRSVSWYQQTPGQGLQFLFEYFSETQRNKGNFPGRFSGRQFSNSRSEMNVSTLELGDSALYLCASSLQGTAGDGYTFGSGTRLTVV.

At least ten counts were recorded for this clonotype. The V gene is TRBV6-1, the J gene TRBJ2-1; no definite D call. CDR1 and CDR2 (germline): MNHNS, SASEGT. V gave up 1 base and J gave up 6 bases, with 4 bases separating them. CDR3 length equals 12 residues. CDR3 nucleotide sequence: TGTGCCAGCAGTGAAGTCGTCAATGAGCAGTTCTTC. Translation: CASSEVVNEQFF.